These T cell receptor beta chains were read from a single sample in a study of blood T cell repertoires in COVID-19. Measured with immunoSEQ multiplex PCR; TCRdb has only the in-frame clones, and not every one. The data contain about 240,000 clones, about 86% of them singletons. The specimen sequenced was peripheral blood. Receptors were obtained from a man between 60 and 70 years old with acute or convalescent COVID-19. Each CDR3 is given with its conserved first and last residue. A D gene is named only where the DNA matches it firmly. Expanded clones get a size class; other rows say once, few or many, or leave the size out.

j_call | v_call | clone_size | d_call | cdr3_nt | cdr3_aa
TRBJ2-5 | TRBV5-1 | . | . | TGCGCCAGCAGCTTGGGGGGTAGCGGAGCGGAGACCCAGTACTTC | CASSLGGSGAETQYF
TRBJ2-7 | TRBV6-6 | . | . | TGTGCCAGCAGTTACTTGGCCTCGGGGGACGAGCAGTACTTC | CASSYLASGDEQYF
TRBJ2-7 | TRBV30 | . | TRBD2 | TGTGCCTGGAGTGTGCTAGCGGCCTACGAGCAGTACTTC | CAWSVLAAYEQYF
TRBJ1-6 | TRBV18 | . | TRBD1 | TGTGCCAGCTCAATAGGACAGGAGAATTCACCCCTCCACTTT | CASSIGQENSPLHF
TRBJ2-7 | TRBV28 | . | . | TGTGCCAGCAGTTCTCCGGCAGGGAGGTACGAGCAGTACTTC | CASSSPAGRYEQYF
TRBJ2-2 | TRBV28 | . | TRBD1 | TGTGCCAGCAGGTGGGACAGGGTGGGCACCGGGGAGCTGTTTTTT | CASRWDRVGTGELFF
TRBJ2-6 | TRBV27 | . | TRBD1 | TGTGCCAGCAGTTTATCCCTGGGACAGACCTCTGGGGCCAACGTCCTGACTTTC | CASSLSLGQTSGANVLTF
TRBJ1-5 | TRBV30 | . | . | TGTGCCTGGAGTGAGGAGGGGAGTCAGCCCCAGCATTTT | CAWSEEGSQPQHF
TRBJ2-6 | TRBV27 | . | TRBD1 | TGTGCCAGCAGTTTAAGCCGGACAGGGTTGGCTGGGGCCAACGTCCTGACTTTC | CASSLSRTGLAGANVLTF
TRBJ2-5 | TRBV6-2/TRBV6-3 | few | . | TGTGCCAGCAGTTACCTCCAAGAGACCCAGTACTTC | CASSYLQETQYF
TRBJ2-1 | TRBV29-1 | . | TRBD2 | TGCAGCGTTGAGCTAGCGGGAGGCCCCTACAATGAGCAGTTCTTC | CSVELAGGPYNEQFF
TRBJ2-1 | TRBV20-1 | . | . | TGCAGTGCTAGTGGGTCCATCTCCAGGGGTGATAATGAGCAGTTCTTC | CSASGSISRGDNEQFF
TRBJ2-7 | TRBV4-1 | once | TRBD2 | TGCGCCAGCAGCCAAGACGGGACTAGCGGGAGTCACGAGCAGTACTTC | CASSQDGTSGSHEQYF
TRBJ2-5 | TRBV28 | . | . | TGTGCCAGCAGCCCTCCGGGGACAAGGCCGGAGACCCAGTACTTC | CASSPPGTRPETQYF
TRBJ2-6 | TRBV11-2 | . | . | TGTGCCAGCAGCCCCCGGGGGAGTGTCTCTGGGGCCAACGTCCTGACTTTC | CASSPRGSVSGANVLTF
TRBJ2-7 | TRBV7-9 | once | TRBD2 | TGTGCCAGCAGGATCCCTAGCGGAATCTTCTCCTACGAGCAGTACTTC | CASRIPSGIFSYEQYF
TRBJ2-7 | TRBV30 | . | TRBD2 | TGTGCCTGCGCCGGGACTACCAACTACGAGCAGTACTTC | CACAGTTNYEQYF
TRBJ1-4 | TRBV6-6 | once | TRBD1 | TGTGCCAGCAGTTCATACGGGACAGGGAATGAAAAACTGTTTTTT | CASSSYGTGNEKLFF
TRBJ2-7 | TRBV5-1 | . | TRBD1 | TGCGCCAGCAGCTTGGTGGGACAGGGGGCAGGGGAGCAGTACTTC | CASSLVGQGAGEQYF
TRBJ2-1 | TRBV30 | . | TRBD2 | TGTGCCTGGAGTGCCCTACTAGCGGGCCCCAATGAGCAGTTCTTC | CAWSALLAGPNEQFF
TRBJ2-1 | TRBV5-1 | . | TRBD2 | TGCGCCAGCAGCCCACGAATAGCGGGGAGCTCCTACAATGAGCAGTTCTTC | CASSPRIAGSSYNEQFF
TRBJ2-7 | TRBV6-2/TRBV6-3 | few | TRBD2 | TGTGCCAGCAGTGCCCTAGCGGGTGCCGGAACCGAGCAGTACTTC | CASSALAGAGTEQYF
TRBJ2-3 | TRBV4-3 | . | TRBD1 | TGCGCCAGCAGCCAAGGGGACAGGGATACAGATACGCAGTATTTT | CASSQGDRDTDTQYF
TRBJ2-7 | TRBV2 | . | TRBD2 | TGTGCCAGCAGTCTAGCGGATGGGTCCTACGAGCAGTACTTC | CASSLADGSYEQYF
TRBJ2-7 | TRBV28 | once | TRBD1 | TGTGCCAGCAGTGCGAGGGGGCGGAACTACGAGCAGTACTTC | CASSARGRNYEQYF
TRBJ1-4 | TRBV14 | . | . | TGTGCCAGCAGTTCCGGAGCACTATATGAAAAACTGTTTTTT | CASSSGALYEKLFF
TRBJ2-5 | TRBV28 | . | TRBD2 | TGTGCCAGCAGCCCCCCCGGGGGGGAAGAGACCCAGTACTTC | CASSPPGGEETQYF
TRBJ2-1 | TRBV7-2 | . | TRBD2 | TGTGCCAGCAGCTTAGCTAGCGGGGGGGGTAATGAGCAGTTCTTC | CASSLASGGGNEQFF
TRBJ1-1 | TRBV15 | . | . | TGTGCCACCAGCAGAGTTATAGGGGAATGGACTGAAGCTTTCTTT | CATSRVIGEWTEAFF
TRBJ1-3 | TRBV7-6 | . | . | TGTGCCAGCAGCTTACCGCAGGGAAACACCATATATTTT | CASSLPQGNTIYF
TRBJ1-2 | TRBV12-3/TRBV12-4 | . | . | TGTGCCAGCAGCCCCGGGGTCCACTATGGCTACACCTTC | CASSPGVHYGYTF
TRBJ2-7 | TRBV4-3 | . | . | TGCGCCAGCAGCCAAGATATGCGGGGCGAGCAGTACTTC | CASSQDMRGEQYF
TRBJ1-6 | TRBV19 | . | TRBD1 | TGTGCCAGTAGTACCCCGGACAGGGGAAGTTCACCCCTCCACTTT | CASSTPDRGSSPLHF
TRBJ1-5 | TRBV7-3 | . | . | TGTGCCAGCAGCTCCGACAGGAATCAGCCCCAGCATTTT | CASSSDRNQPQHF
TRBJ2-5 | TRBV2 | . | . | TGTGCCAGCAGTGGGAACACGGAGGAGACCCAGTACTTC | CASSGNTEETQYF
TRBJ2-1 | TRBV29-1 | . | TRBD2 | TGCAGCGTTGTTTTAGCGGGGTACAATGAGCAGTTCTTC | CSVVLAGYNEQFF
TRBJ2-3 | TRBV11-3 | . | TRBD2 | TGTGCCAGCAGCCCATCTAGCGGGAGCACCACAGATACGCAGTATTTT | CASSPSSGSTTDTQYF
TRBJ2-2 | TRBV14 | . | TRBD2 | TGTGCCAGCAGCCGAGCGACTAGCTTAGACACCGGGGAGCTGTTTTTT | CASSRATSLDTGELFF